The present entry profiles one TCR beta chain with its context. This record belongs to a study of blood T cell repertoires in COVID-19. At the level of the study: PBMCs, B-cell-depleted T cells, or T cells were the source of the cDNA or gDNA that made up the material.

Libraries were prepared by immunoSEQ multiplex PCR; TCRdb keeps only in-frame clonotypes and omits some of them. The sample includes approximately 410,000 clones, around 86% of them seen just once. The CDR3 runs to 13 residues. Germline CDR1 WSHSY, CDR2 SAAADI. The V gene lost 7 bases and the J gene lost 1 base, with 10 bases spanning the gap. The receptor was isolated from a woman under 40 with active or convalescent COVID-19. Material for sequencing was peripheral blood. This rearrangement joins TRBV10-2 to TRBJ1-1, with D maybe TRBD1 (6 bases). CDR3 residues: CASNQQGNTEAFF. Here the CDR3 DNA reads TGCGCCAGCAATCAACAGGGGAACACTGAAGCTTTCTTT.